Following are 9 T cell receptor beta chains from one sample sequenced in a study of cytomegalovirus exposure and HLA in healthy donors. Clones were sequenced by immunoSEQ multiplex PCR, and TCRdb holds only the in-frame ones, with some missing. The sample lists roughly 200,000 clones; more than 75% were seen once. Specimen: PBMCs. These receptors were obtained from a man aged 25 to 40 in good health and CMV-seropositive.

The rearrangement joins TRBV7-6 to TRBJ2-1; 9 nucleotides match TRBD2. Germline values: CDR1 SGHVS, CDR2 FNYEAQ. The V segment lost 5 bases and the J segment 7 bases; nucleotides outside the gene matches: 9. CDR3 length: 15 residues. DNA of the CDR3: TGTGCCAGCAGCCCCCGGGTAGCGGGAGTTAATGAGCAGTTCTTC. Amino acids: CASSPRVAGVNEQFF.

The CDR3 is CASSLPTGPSSGNTIYF. The CDR3 DNA follows: TGTGCCAGCAGCCTTCCGACAGGCCCCAGCTCTGGAAACACCATATATTTT. The rearrangement links TRBV5-6 to TRBJ1-3, with D perhaps TRBD1 (6 bases). From germline, CDR1 is SGHDT and CDR2 YYEEEE. This CDR3 region has 17 residues. V lost 4 bases to trimming and J lost 0 bases, with 17 bases between them.

The chain joins TRBV7-3 to TRBJ2-7, with D tentatively TRBD2 (6 bases). The V end was cut by 1 base, the J end by 5 bases, with 12 bases between. Germline V gene data show CDR1 as SGHTA and CDR2 as FQGTGA. This CDR3 is built from 14 residues. The CDR3, as DNA: TGTGCCAGCAGCTTAAACCCGGGAGCCGACGAGCAGTACTTC. Translating gives CASSLNPGADEQYF.

This rearrangement joins TRBV6-5 to TRBJ1-4, with 7 bases matching TRBD1. V gave up 0 bases and J gave up 7 bases; unmatched junction bases: 5. The CDR3 has 15 amino acids. Germline CDR1 is MNHEY and CDR2 is SVGAGI. CDR3 in amino acids: CASSYSAGGFEKLFF. The CDR3 bases are TGTGCCAGCAGTTACTCGGCAGGGGGGTTTGAAAAACTGTTTTTT.

This clone has just one count. The chain joins TRBV5-1 to TRBJ1-2; no firm D call. CDR3 length: 14 residues. Deletions cut 4 bases from V and 0 bases from J, with 10 bases between. Germline lookup yields CDR1 SGHRS and CDR2 YFSETQ. CDR3 DNA sequence: TGCGCCAGCAGCCCTCATAATGCTAACTATGGCTACACCTTC. It is translated as CASSPHNANYGYTF.

The rearrangement uses TRBV19 and TRBJ2-3; D tentatively reads TRBD1 or TRBD2 (6 bases each). The CDR3 runs to 12 residues. V was pared by 10 bases and J by 5 bases, with 13 bases between. Germline assignment: CDR1 LNHDA and CDR2 SQIVND (reference sequence). Written as DNA, the CDR3 is TGTGCCATATCACAGGGAGGAGATACGCAGTATTTT. Translated, it gives CAISQGGDTQYF.

This chain uses TRBV5-1 with TRBJ2-3; D not certain. The V gene's germline CDR1 is SGHRS and CDR2 YFSETQ. Trimming shortened V by 4 bases and J by 0 bases, and 12 bases separated the two germline ends. The CDR3 has 15 residues. CDR3 protein: CASSPEGASTDTQYF. The CDR3 DNA follows: TGCGCCAGCAGCCCCGAAGGAGCTAGCACAGATACGCAGTATTTT.

This chain connects TRBV19 to TRBJ2-7; 8 bases are shared with TRBD1. V was pared by 8 bases and J by 5 bases, with 14 bases of the junction left unmatched. The germline CDR1 and CDR2 sequences are LNHDA and SQIVND (reference sequence). The CDR3 is 15 residues long. The CDR3 DNA reads as TGTGCCAGTTCCACCCCCGGGACAGGACGTAACGAGCAGTACTTC. Translation gives CASSTPGTGRNEQYF.

This clone is medium-sized (0.01 to 0.1%). This chain links TRBV9 with TRBJ2-7; possibly TRBD2 for D (6 bases). V lost 4 bases and J 7 bases, leaving 18 bases between the germline ends. The CDR3 is 14 residues long. Per germline, CDR1 SGDLS and CDR2 YYNGEE. CDR3 bases: TGTGCCAGCAGCCCTCGTGGAGGGGATGGAGAGCAGTACTTC. The encoded protein is CASSPRGGDGEQYF.